This T cell receptor beta chain was profiled in a study of T cells after yellow fever vaccination. This CDR3 contains 14 residues. V gave up 6 bases and J gave up 3 bases, with 14 bases separating them. Germline V gene lookup returns CDR1 MNHEY and CDR2 SVGAGI. TCRdb ran MiXCR on the 5' RACE reads and lists one entry per CDR3 protein. This table has about 340,000 distinct CDR3 sequences, roughly an eighth appearing once. This clonotype appeared a few times. The rearrangement joins TRBV6-5 to TRBJ1-2; weak D call: TRBD1 (5 bases). Sequences were derived from CD4+ T cells sorted from PBMCs, sampled 15 days after the yellow fever booster vaccination. The source of this sequence is a man younger than 35 who received the YFV17D yellow fever vaccine. CDR3 sequence: CASSKIEGHYGYTF. The CDR3 DNA follows: TGTGCCAGCAGCAAGATTGAGGGGCACTATGGCTACACCTTC.